This paragraph reports one T cell receptor (beta chain). These data originate in a study of blood T cell repertoires in COVID-19. At the level of the study: The samples span acute and convalescent COVID-19 from the United States, Italy and Spain.

TCRdb's table, derived via immunoSEQ multiplex PCR, lists solely in-frame clones and lacks some. The data show around 700,000 clones, with 75% to 90% seen just once and roughly 0.25% held by the top ten. This CDR3 spans 16 amino acids. V lost 1 base to trimming and J lost 8 bases; unmatched junction nucleotides: 8. Germline V lookup: CDR1 LNHDA, CDR2 SQIVND (reference sequence). The sample comprised peripheral blood. This clonotype was obtained from a young woman with acute or convalescent COVID-19. The V call is TRBV19, the J call TRBJ1-6, with 7 bases identical to TRBD1. The CDR3 nucleotides read TGTGCCAGTAGTATAGCCAACAGGGGATTTGATTCACCCCTCCACTTT. Translated: CASSIANRGFDSPLHF.